These 12 T cell receptor beta chains were sequenced from one sample in a study of T cells after yellow fever vaccination. In TCRdb, the 5' RACE reads were re-called with MiXCR into one record per CDR3 protein. Of about 630,000 distinct CDR3 sequences detected, approximately 13% appear once; the ten largest clones hold under 15%. The sample was PBMCs, taken on the day of the yellow fever booster vaccination. The receptors shown here come from a man aged 25 to 45 who received the YFV17D yellow fever vaccine.

This clonotype was picked up a small number of times. The rearrangement uses TRBV12-3 or TRBV12-4 and TRBJ2-1; 12 nucleotides align to TRBD2. V shed 6 bases and J 9 bases; nucleotides not matched to a gene: 3. The CDR3 length is 13 residues. The CDR3 DNA reads TGTGCCAGCAGCTTGACTAGCGGGAGTGAGCAGTTCTTC. Translation: CASSLTSGSEQFF.

This clonotype was counted between two and nine times. The V gene is TRBV24-1, the J gene TRBJ2-3, with a possible D match to TRBD2 (6 bases). Between the trimmed V and J ends, which lost 4 bases and 1 base, there was a span of 8 bases. CDR3 length: 14 residues. In germline, CDR1 is KGHDR, CDR2 SFDVKD. CDR3 region: CATSESGGTDTQYF. Here the CDR3 DNA reads TGTGCCACCAGTGAATCGGGAGGCACAGATACGCAGTATTTT.

This clonotype was observed a handful of times. The genes are TRBV12-3 or TRBV12-4 and TRBJ2-7; tentative D call: TRBD1 (5 bases). The CDR3 extends over 13 amino acids. V gave up 6 bases and J gave up 3 bases, with 12 bases separating them. CDR3 loop: CASRRGHGYEQYF. CDR3 sequence (DNA): TGTGCCAGCAGACGCGGACACGGCTACGAGCAGTACTTC.

The CDR3 DNA is TGCAGTGCTACCACTAGCGGGGGAAACAATGAGCAGTTCTTC. This translates into CSATTSGGNNEQFF. This chain connects TRBV20-1 to TRBJ2-1; 11 positions agree with TRBD2. V lost 4 bases, J lost 5 bases, and 4 bases stayed unmatched. The CDR3 is 14 residues long. Germline CDR1 is DFQATT and CDR2 is SNEGSKA (reference sequence).

This chain joins TRBV7-3 and TRBJ2-7; D might be TRBD1 or TRBD2, each matching 5 bases. With 5 bases removed from V and 0 bases from J, the gap between germline ends came to 14 bases. The CDR3 length is 15 residues. Per the germline V gene, CDR1 is SGHTA and CDR2 is FQGTGA. CDR3 residues: CASSAGTANSYEQYF. The CDR3 DNA sequence: TGTGCCAGCAGCGCCGGGACCGCAAACTCCTACGAGCAGTACTTC.

This clonotype was observed a few times. The chain links TRBV2 to TRBJ2-3, with D hard to call. The CDR3 runs to 15 residues. CDR1 is SNHLY, CDR2 FYNNEI, per germline. Trimming removed 4 bases at V and 5 bases at J, with 16 bases between. This chain's CDR3 is CASSVRRVVLDTQYF. Written as DNA, the CDR3 is TGTGCCAGCAGTGTTCGTCGGGTCGTTTTAGATACGCAGTATTTT. Full variable domain (outside the CDR3, taken from reference TRBV2 and TRBJ2-3): EPEVTQTPSHQVTQMGQEVILRCVPISNHLYFYWYRQILGQKVEFLVSFYNNEISEKSEIFDDQFSVERPDGSNFTLKIRSTKLEDSAMYFCASSVRRVVLDTQYFGPGTRLTVL.

The DNA for the CDR3 is TGCAGTGCGACAGGACTAGGACGGGGCGAGCAGTACTTC. It is translated as CSATGLGRGEQYF. V and J are TRBV20-1 and TRBJ2-7; D possibly corresponds to TRBD2 (7 bases). V shed 6 bases and J shed 6 bases, with 18 bases lying between them. CDR1 is DFQATT and CDR2 is SNEGSKA in the germline V gene (reference sequence). The CDR3 spans 13 residues.

This clonotype was found a few times. This sequence joins TRBV28 and TRBJ1-6, with D perhaps TRBD1 (5 bases). The CDR3 runs to 15 residues. The ends were cut back, 8 bases at V and 7 bases at J, with 18 bases in the middle. Germline V gene sequence: CDR1 MDHEN, CDR2 SYDVKM. The CDR3: CASQGVGRINSPLHF. The CDR3 DNA is TGTGCCAGCCAAGGCGTGGGACGCATAAATTCACCCCTCCACTTT.

CDR3 sequence (DNA): TGTGCCAGCAGACGAATATCGCAAGAGACCCAGTACTTC. It yields the protein CASRRISQETQYF. This sequence joins TRBV3-1 and TRBJ2-5; no definite D call. There are 13 residues in the CDR3. In germline, CDR1 is LGHDT, CDR2 YNNKEL (reference sequence). V was trimmed by 6 bases and J by 2 bases, leaving 10 bases between them.

This clonotype occurred a few times. The chain joins TRBV15 to TRBJ2-7; D is possibly TRBD2 (5 bases). The CDR3 is made up of 14 amino acids. The germline V gene has CDR1 LNHNV and CDR2 YYDKDF (reference sequence). V was pared by 0 bases and J by 2 bases, with 8 bases between. CDR3 DNA: TGTGCCACCAGCAGAGATCTAGCAACCTACGAGCAGTACTTC. This gives the protein CATSRDLATYEQYF.

Only a few counts were recorded for this clonotype. The chain is built from TRBV6-1 and TRBJ2-1, with a tentative D call TRBD1 (5 bases). Looked up from germline, CDR1 is MNHNS and CDR2 is SASEGT. There are 13 residues in the CDR3. The V and J ends lost 10 bases and 5 bases respectively, with 15 bases between them. Here the CDR3 reads CATKLRGNNEQFF. DNA for the CDR3: TGTGCCACCAAGCTAAGGGGAAACAATGAGCAGTTCTTC.

This clonotype was recorded at least ten times. This chain uses TRBV27 with TRBJ2-1; 8 bases line up with TRBD2. Germline V gives CDR1 MNHEY, CDR2 SMNVEV (reference sequence). This CDR3 is built from 16 residues. The V and J ends lost 5 bases and 10 bases, in that order; junction bases with no gene match: 16. This CDR3 is CASSPPGGLLPLEQFF. In DNA, the CDR3 is TGTGCCAGCAGTCCCCCGGGAGGGTTACTTCCTTTGGAGCAGTTCTTC.